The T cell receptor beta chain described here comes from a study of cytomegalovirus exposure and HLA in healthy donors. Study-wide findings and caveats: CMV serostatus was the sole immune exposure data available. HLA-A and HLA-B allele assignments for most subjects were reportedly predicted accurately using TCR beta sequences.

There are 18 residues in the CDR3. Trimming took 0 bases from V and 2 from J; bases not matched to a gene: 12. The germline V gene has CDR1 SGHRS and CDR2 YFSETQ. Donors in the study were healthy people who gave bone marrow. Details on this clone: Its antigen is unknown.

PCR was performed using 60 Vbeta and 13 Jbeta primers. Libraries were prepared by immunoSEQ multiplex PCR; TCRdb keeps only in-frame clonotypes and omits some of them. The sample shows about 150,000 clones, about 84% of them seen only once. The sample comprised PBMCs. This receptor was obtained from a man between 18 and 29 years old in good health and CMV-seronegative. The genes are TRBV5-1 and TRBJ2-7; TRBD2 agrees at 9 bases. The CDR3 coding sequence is TGCGCCAGCAGCTTGGAGGGGGGCAGCGGGGGGTGGGCCTACGAGCAGTACTTC. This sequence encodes CASSLEGGSGGWAYEQYF.